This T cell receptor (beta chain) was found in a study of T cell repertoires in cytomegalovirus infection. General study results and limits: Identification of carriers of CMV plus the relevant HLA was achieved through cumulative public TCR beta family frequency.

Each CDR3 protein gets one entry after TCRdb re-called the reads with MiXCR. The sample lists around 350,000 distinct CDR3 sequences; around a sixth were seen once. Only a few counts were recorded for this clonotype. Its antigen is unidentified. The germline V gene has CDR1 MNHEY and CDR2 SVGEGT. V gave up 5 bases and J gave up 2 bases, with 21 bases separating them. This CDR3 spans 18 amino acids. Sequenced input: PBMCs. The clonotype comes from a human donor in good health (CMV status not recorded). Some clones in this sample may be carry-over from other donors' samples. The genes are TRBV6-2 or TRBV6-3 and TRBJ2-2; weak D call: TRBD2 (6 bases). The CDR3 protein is CASSPRTGTDLNTGELFF. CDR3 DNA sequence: TGTGCCAGCAGTCCCCGAACCGGGACTGATCTAAACACCGGGGAGCTGTTTTTT.